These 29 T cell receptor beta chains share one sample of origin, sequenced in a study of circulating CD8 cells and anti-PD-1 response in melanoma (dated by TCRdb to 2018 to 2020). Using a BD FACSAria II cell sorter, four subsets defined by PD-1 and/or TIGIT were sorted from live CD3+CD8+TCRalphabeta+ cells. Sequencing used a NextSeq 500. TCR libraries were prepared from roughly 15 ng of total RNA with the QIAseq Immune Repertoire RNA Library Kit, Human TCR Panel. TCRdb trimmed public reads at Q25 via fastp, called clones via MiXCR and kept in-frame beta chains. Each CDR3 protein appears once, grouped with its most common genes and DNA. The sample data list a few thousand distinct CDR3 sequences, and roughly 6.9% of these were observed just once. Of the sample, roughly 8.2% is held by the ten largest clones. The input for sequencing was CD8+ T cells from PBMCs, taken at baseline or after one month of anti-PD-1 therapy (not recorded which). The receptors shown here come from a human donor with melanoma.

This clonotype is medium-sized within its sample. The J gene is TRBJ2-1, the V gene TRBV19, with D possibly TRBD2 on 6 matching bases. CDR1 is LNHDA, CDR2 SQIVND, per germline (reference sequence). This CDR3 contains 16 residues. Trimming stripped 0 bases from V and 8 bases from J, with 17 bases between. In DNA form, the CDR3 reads TGTGCCAGTAGTATAGAGGAGGGGTTATGGTTCGATGAGCAGTTCTTC. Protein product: CASSIEEGLWFDEQFF.

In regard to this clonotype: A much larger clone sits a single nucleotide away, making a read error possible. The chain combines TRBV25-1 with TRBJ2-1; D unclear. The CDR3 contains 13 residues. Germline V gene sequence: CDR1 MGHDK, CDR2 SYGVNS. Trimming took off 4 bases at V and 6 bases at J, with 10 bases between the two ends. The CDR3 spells CASSVDLLNEQFF. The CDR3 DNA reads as TGTGCCAGCAGTGTGGACCTTCTCAATGAGCAGTTCTTC.

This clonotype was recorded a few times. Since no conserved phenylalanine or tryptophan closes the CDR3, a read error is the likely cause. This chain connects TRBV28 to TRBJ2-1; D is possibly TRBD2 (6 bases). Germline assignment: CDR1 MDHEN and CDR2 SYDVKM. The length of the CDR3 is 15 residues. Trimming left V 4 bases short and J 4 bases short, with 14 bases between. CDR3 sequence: CASSSLASPYNEQFL. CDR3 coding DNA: TGTGCCAGCAGTTCTCTAGCGAGCCCTTACAATGAGCAGTTCCTC.

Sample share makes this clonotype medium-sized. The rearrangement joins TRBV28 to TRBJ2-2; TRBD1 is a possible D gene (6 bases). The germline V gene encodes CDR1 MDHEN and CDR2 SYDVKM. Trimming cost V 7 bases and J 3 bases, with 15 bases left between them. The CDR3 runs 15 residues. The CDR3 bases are TGTGCCAGCAATCAGGGGAGAATGGACACCGGGGAGCTGTTTTTT. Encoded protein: CASNQGRMDTGELFF.

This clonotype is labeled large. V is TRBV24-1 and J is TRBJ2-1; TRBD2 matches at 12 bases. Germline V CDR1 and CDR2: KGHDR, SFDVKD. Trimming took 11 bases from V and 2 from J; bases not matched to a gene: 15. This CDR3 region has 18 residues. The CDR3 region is CAIASPSGRAGTYNEQFF. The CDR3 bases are TGTGCCATCGCCTCGCCTAGCGGGAGGGCTGGGACCTACAATGAGCAGTTCTTC.

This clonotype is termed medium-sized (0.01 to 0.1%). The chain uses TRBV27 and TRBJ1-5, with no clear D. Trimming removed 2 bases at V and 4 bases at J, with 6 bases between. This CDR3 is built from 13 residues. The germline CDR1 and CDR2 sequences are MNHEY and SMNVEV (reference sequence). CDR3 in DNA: TGTGCCAGCAGTTTAAACGGAAATCAGCCCCAGCATTTT. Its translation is CASSLNGNQPQHF.

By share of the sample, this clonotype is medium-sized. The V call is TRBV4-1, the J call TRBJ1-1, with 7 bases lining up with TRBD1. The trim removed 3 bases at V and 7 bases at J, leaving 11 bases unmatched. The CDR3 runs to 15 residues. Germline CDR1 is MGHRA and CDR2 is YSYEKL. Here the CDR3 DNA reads TGCGCCAGCAGCCAGTACCAGGGGGAAGGGGTTGAAGCTTTCTTT. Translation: CASSQYQGEGVEAFF.

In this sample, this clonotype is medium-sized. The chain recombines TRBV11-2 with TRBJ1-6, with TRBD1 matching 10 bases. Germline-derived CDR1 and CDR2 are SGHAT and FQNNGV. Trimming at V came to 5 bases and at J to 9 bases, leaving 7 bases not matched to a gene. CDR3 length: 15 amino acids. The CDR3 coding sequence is TGTGCCAGCAGCGAACCGGGACAGGGGAGTTCACCCCTCCACTTT. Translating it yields CASSEPGQGSSPLHF.

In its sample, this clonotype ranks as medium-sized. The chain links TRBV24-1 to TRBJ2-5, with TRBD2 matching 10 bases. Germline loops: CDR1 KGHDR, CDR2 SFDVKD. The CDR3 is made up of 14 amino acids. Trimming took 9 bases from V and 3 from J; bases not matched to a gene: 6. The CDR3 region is CATGPSGGEETQYF. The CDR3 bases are TGTGCCACCGGGCCTAGCGGGGGAGAAGAGACCCAGTACTTC.

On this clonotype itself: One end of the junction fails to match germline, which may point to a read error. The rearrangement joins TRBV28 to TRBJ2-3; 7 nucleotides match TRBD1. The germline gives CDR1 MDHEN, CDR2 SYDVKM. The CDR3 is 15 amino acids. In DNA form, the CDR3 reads TGTGCCAGCAGTTTAATTCAACTAGGGACAGATACGCAATATTTT. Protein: CASSLIQLGTDTQYF.

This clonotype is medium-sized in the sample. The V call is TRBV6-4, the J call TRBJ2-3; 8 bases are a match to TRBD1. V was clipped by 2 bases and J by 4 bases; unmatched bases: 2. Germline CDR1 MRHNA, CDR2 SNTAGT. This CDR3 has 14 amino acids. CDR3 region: CASSDGQGADTQYF. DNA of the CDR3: TGTGCCAGCAGTGACGGACAGGGCGCAGATACGCAGTATTTT.

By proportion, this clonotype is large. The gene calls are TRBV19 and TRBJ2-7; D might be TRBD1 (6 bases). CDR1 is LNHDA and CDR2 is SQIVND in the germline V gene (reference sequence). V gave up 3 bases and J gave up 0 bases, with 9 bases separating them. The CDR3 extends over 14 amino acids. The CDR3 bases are TGTGCCAGTAGTATCACAGGGACCTCCTACGAGCAGTACTTC. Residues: CASSITGTSYEQYF. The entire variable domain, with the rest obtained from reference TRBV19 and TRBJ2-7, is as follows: DGGITQSPKYLFRKEGQNVTLSCEQNLNHDAMYWYRQDPGQGLRLIYYSQIVNDFQKGDIAEGYSVSREKKESFPLTVTSAQKNPTAFYLCASSITGTSYEQYFGPGTRLTVT.

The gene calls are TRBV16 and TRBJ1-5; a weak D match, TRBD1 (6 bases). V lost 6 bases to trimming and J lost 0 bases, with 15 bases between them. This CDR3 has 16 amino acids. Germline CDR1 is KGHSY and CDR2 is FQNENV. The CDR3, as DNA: TGTGCCAGCAGACCCGGGACACCGTATAGCAATCAGCCCCAGCATTTT. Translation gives CASRPGTPYSNQPQHF.

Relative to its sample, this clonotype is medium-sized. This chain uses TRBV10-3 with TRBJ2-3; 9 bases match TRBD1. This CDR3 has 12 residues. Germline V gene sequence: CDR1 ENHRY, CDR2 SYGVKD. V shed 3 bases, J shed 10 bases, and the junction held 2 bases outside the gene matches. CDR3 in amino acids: CAISDGDRAQYF. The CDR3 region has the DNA TGTGCCATCAGTGATGGGGACAGGGCGCAGTATTTT.

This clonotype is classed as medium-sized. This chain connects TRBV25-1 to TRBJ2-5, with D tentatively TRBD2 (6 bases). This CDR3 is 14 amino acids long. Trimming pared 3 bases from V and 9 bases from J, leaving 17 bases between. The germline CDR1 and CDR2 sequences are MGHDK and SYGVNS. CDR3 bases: TGTGCCAGCAGTGAGGAGGGGTTGCTAGGGGCCCAGTACTTC. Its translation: CASSEEGLLGAQYF.

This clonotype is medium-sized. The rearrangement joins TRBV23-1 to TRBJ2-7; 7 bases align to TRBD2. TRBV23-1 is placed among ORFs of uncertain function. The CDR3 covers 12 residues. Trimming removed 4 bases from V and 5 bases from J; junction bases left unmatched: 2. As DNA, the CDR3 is TGCGCCAGCAGTCGGACTAGGAACGAGCAGTACTTC. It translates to CASSRTRNEQYF.

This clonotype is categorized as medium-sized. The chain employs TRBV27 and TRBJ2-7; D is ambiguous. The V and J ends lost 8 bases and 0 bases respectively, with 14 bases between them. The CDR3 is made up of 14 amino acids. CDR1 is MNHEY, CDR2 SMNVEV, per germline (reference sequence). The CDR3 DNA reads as TGTGCCAGCGGTCCCGGGCTTATCTCCTACGAGCAGTACTTC. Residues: CASGPGLISYEQYF.

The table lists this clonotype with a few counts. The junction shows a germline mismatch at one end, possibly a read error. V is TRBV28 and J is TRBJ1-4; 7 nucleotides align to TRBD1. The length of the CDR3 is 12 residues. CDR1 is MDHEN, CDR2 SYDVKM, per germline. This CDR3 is CVSTPTGAGLFF. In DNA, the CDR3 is TGTGTCAGCACCCCTACAGGGGCCGGGCTGTTTTTT.

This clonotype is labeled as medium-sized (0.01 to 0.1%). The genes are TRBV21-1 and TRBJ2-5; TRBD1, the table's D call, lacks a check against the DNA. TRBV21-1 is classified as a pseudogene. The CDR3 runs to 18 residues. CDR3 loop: CASSKKSNGTEIQETQYF. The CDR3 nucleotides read TGTGCCAGCAGCAAAAAATCGAACGGGACGGAGATCCAAGAGACCCAGTACTTC.

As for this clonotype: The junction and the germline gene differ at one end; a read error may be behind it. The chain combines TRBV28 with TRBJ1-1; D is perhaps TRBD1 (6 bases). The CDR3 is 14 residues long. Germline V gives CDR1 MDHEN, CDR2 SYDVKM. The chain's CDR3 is CASQQTGYNTEASF. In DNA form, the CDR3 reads TGTGCCAGCCAGCAGACAGGTTATAACACTGAGGCTTCCTTT.

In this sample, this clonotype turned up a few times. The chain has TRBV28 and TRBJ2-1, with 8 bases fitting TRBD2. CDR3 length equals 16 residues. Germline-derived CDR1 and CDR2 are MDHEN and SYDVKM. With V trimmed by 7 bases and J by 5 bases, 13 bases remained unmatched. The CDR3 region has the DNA TGTGCCAGCACCCGTCCCGGGAGCGGGGGACACAATGAGCAGTTCTTC. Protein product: CASTRPGSGGHNEQFF.

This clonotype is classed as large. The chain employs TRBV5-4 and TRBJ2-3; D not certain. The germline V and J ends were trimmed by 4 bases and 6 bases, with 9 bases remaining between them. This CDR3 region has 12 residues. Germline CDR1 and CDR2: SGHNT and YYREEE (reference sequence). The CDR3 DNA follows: TGTGCCAGCAGCGTATCTCTGGATACGCAGTATTTT. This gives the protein CASSVSLDTQYF.

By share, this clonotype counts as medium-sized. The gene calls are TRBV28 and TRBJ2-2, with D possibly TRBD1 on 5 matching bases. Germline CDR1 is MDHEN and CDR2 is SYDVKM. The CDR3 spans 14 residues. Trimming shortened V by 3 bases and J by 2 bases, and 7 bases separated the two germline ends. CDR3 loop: CASSFDRNTGELFF. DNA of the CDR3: TGTGCCAGCAGTTTCGACAGAAACACCGGGGAGCTGTTTTTT.

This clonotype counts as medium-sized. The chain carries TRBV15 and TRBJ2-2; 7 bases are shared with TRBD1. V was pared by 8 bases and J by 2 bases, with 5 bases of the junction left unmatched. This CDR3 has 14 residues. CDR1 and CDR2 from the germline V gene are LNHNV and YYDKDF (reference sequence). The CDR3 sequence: CATRDRSNTGELFF. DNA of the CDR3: TGTGCCACCCGGGACAGATCAAACACCGGGGAGCTGTTTTTT. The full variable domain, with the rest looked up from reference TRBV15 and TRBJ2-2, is DAMVIQNPRYQVTQFGKPVTLSCSQTLNHNVMYWYQQKSSQAPKLLFHYYDKDFNNEADTPDNFQSRRPNTSFCFLDIRSPGLGDTAMYLCATRDRSNTGELFFGEGSRLTVL.

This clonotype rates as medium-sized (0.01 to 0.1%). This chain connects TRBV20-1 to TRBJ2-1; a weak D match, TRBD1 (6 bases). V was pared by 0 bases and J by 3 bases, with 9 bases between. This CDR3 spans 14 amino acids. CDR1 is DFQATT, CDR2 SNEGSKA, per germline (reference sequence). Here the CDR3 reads CSARDVDSYNEQFF. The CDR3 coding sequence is TGCAGTGCTAGAGACGTGGACAGCTACAATGAGCAGTTCTTC.

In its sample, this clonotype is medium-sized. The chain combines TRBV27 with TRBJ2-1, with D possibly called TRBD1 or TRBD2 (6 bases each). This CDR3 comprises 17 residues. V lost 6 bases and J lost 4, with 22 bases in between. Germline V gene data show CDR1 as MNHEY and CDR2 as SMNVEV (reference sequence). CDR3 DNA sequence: TGTGCCAGCAGCAAAGGACTCGGGGGCCCCTTATACAATGAGCAGTTCTTC. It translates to CASSKGLGGPLYNEQFF.

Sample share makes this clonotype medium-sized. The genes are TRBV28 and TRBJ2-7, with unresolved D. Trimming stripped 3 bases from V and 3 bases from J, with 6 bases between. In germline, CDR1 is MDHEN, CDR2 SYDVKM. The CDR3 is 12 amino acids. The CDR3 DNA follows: TGTGCCAGCAGTTTCATGAGCTACGAGCAGTACTTC. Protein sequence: CASSFMSYEQYF. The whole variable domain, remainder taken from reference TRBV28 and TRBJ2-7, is DVKVTQSSRYLVKRTGEKVFLECVQDMDHENMFWYRQDPGLGLRLIYFSYDVKMKEKGDIPEGYSVSREKKERFSLILESASTNQTSMYLCASSFMSYEQYFGPGTRLTVT.

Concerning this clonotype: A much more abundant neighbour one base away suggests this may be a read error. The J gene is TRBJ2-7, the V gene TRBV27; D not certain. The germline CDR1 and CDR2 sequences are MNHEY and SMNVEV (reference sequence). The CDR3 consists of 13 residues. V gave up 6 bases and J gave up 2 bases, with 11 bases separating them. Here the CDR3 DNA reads TGTGCCAGCAGGGAAGAGGACGCCTACGAGCAGTACTTC. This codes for CASREEDAYEQYF.

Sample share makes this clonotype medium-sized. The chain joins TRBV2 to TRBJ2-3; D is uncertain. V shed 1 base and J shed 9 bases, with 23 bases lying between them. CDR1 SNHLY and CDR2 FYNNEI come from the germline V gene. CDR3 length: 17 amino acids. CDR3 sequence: CASSEGGQKPPHGTQYF. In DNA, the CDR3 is TGTGCCAGCAGTGAAGGTGGGCAGAAGCCCCCACATGGCACGCAGTATTTT.